The rows below give T cell receptor beta chains drawn from one sample of a study of vaccination effects on CD4 cells after COVID-19. No cognate antigen is known for these TCRs. Clones were sequenced by immunoSEQ multiplex PCR, and TCRdb holds only the in-frame ones, with some missing. The data contain fewer than 40,000 clones, approximately 80% of them seen just once; the ten biggest clones take up 2%. Sample: CD4+ T cells from PBMCs cultured with HCoV-NL63 spike peptides, taken after COVID-19 vaccination. These receptors came from a human donor who received a COVID-19 vaccine. Some clones in this sample may be carry-over from other donors' samples. The CDR3 runs from the conserved cysteine through the conserved F or W. The order of the fields is D gene, J gene, clone size, V gene, CDR3 protein, CDR3 DNA. A D gene is named only where the DNA matches it firmly. The size field is filled for only some rows; it gives once, few, many or a size class.

.	TRBJ1-3	.	TRBV7-3	CASSPGPSGNTIYF	TGTGCCAGCAGCCCAGGGCCTTCGGGAAACACCATATATTTT
.	TRBJ2-5	few	TRBV4-2	CASSQDGRVQETQYF	TGTGCCAGCAGCCAAGATGGTAGGGTCCAAGAGACCCAGTACTTC
.	TRBJ1-1	.	TRBV28	CASNTQRGLEAFF	TGTGCCAGCAACACCCAGAGGGGACTAGAAGCTTTCTTT
.	TRBJ2-5	.	TRBV5-1	CASSPGPEVETQYF	TGCGCCAGCAGCCCTGGGCCGGAGGTAGAGACCCAGTACTTC
.	TRBJ1-2	few	TRBV14	CASSQARNYGYTF	TGTGCCAGCAGCCAAGCCAGAAACTATGGCTACACCTTC
TRBD2	TRBJ2-5	.	TRBV6-5	CASSWTSGDQETQYF	TGTGCCAGCAGTTGGACTAGCGGGGATCAAGAGACCCAGTACTTC
TRBD1	TRBJ1-4	.	TRBV14	CASSRTGVREKLFF	TGTGCCAGCAGCCGAACAGGGGTACGAGAAAAACTGTTTTTT
.	TRBJ1-1	.	TRBV10-2	CASRQNTEAFF	TGCGCCAGCAGACAGAACACTGAAGCTTTCTTT
.	TRBJ1-5	.	TRBV7-8	CASSPQLGGQPQHF	TGTGCCAGCAGCCCTCAGTTGGGCGGCCAGCCCCAGCATTTT
.	TRBJ1-1	.	TRBV7-3	CASSLSRVTEAFF	TGTGCCAGCAGCTTAAGTCGGGTCACTGAAGCTTTCTTT
.	TRBJ1-5	once	TRBV19	CASSIRGANNQPQHF	TGTGCCAGTAGTATTAGGGGGGCGAACAATCAGCCCCAGCATTTT
TRBD1	TRBJ2-2	.	TRBV7-2	CASIPTGLSGELFF	TGTGCCAGCATCCCGACAGGGCTCTCCGGGGAGCTGTTTTTT
.	TRBJ1-1	.	TRBV28	CASSLRTEAFF	TGTGCCAGCAGTTTACGCACTGAAGCTTTCTTT
.	TRBJ1-1	few	TRBV2	CASRPVGSVGTEAFF	TGTGCCAGCAGGCCTGTAGGGTCAGTCGGCACTGAAGCTTTCTTT
.	TRBJ2-2	.	TRBV5-1	CASSLDVTGELFF	TGCGCCAGCAGCTTGGACGTCACCGGGGAGCTGTTTTTT
TRBD2	TRBJ2-2	.	TRBV7-3	CASSPKAGDPNTGELFF	TGTGCCAGCAGCCCGAAGGCGGGGGACCCAAACACCGGGGAGCTGTTTTTT
.	TRBJ2-5	.	TRBV7-9	CASSLLGGGTQYF	TGTGCCAGCAGCTTATTGGGAGGAGGGACCCAGTACTTC
.	TRBJ1-3	.	TRBV30	CAWSVLSGNTIYF	TGTGCCTGGAGTGTCCTATCTGGAAACACCATATATTTT
.	TRBJ2-6	.	TRBV11-2	CASSSVSGANVLTF	TGTGCCAGCAGCTCCGTCTCTGGGGCCAACGTCCTGACTTTC
TRBD2	TRBJ2-5	.	TRBV5-1	CASSTVAGGGETQYF	TGCGCCAGCAGCACCGTCGCGGGGGGAGGTGAGACCCAGTACTTC
.	TRBJ1-1	.	TRBV6-5	CASSYSGLVDTEAFF	TGTGCCAGCAGTTACTCGGGACTTGTGGACACTGAAGCTTTCTTT
.	TRBJ1-5	.	TRBV6-1	CASSEGPQHF	TGTGCCAGCAGTGAAGGGCCCCAGCATTTT
.	TRBJ1-5	.	TRBV2	CASTRDHSNQPQHF	TGTGCCAGCACGAGGGACCATAGCAATCAGCCCCAGCATTTT
TRBD2	TRBJ2-5	.	TRBV5-1	CASSLASGGRETQYF	TGCGCCAGCAGCTTGGCCTCGGGGGGAAGAGAGACCCAGTACTTC
TRBD1	TRBJ2-5	.	TRBV5-1	CASSLTDRAQETQYF	TGCGCCAGCAGCTTAACTGACAGGGCCCAAGAGACCCAGTACTTC
.	TRBJ1-6	few	TRBV27	CASSPPVGGSPLHF	TGTGCCAGCAGTCCGCCAGTGGGAGGGTCACCCCTCCACTTT
.	TRBJ2-1	.	TRBV4-1	CASSQGGARPYNEQFF	TGCGCCAGCAGCCAGGGGGGGGCGCGGCCCTACAATGAGCAGTTCTTC
.	TRBJ1-5	.	TRBV28	CASSSGTPGIQHF	TGTGCCAGCAGTTCCGGGACGCCCGGAATCCAGCATTTT
.	TRBJ1-1	.	TRBV24-1	CATSDSGAGHTEAFF	TGTGCCACCAGTGATTCCGGCGCGGGTCACACTGAAGCTTTCTTT
.	TRBJ2-1	.	TRBV6-2/TRBV6-3	CASSPLKHSYNEQFF	TGTGCCAGCAGTCCCCTTAAGCACTCCTACAATGAGCAGTTCTTC
TRBD2	TRBJ2-1	.	TRBV9	CASSAPGIAGGLPNNEQFF	TGTGCCAGCAGCGCGCCCGGGATAGCGGGGGGCCTACCCAACAATGAGCAGTTCTTC
TRBD1	TRBJ2-5	.	TRBV2	CASSGDRGETQYF	TGTGCCAGCAGTGGCGACAGGGGAGAGACCCAGTACTTC
TRBD1	TRBJ2-3	.	TRBV6-5	CASAIRDRRADTQYF	TGTGCCAGCGCCATCCGGGACAGAAGGGCAGATACGCAGTATTTT
TRBD1	TRBJ1-4	.	TRBV2	CASRAGQEVKLFF	TGTGCCAGCCGAGCGGGACAGGAAGTAAAACTGTTTTTT
.	TRBJ2-5	.	TRBV24-1	CATSDSHGRGGWETQYF	TGTGCCACCAGTGATTCCCACGGCAGGGGGGGTTGGGAGACCCAGTACTTC
TRBD2	TRBJ2-6	.	TRBV7-9	CASTAGVSGANVLTF	TGTGCCAGCACCGCGGGGGTATCTGGGGCCAACGTCCTGACTTTC
.	TRBJ1-3	.	TRBV6-5	CATQGSGTGNTIYF	TGTGCCACACAGGGTTCGGGAACTGGAAACACCATATATTTT
.	TRBJ1-1	.	TRBV9	CASSYRGGVNTEAFF	TGTGCCAGCAGCTACCGGGGGGGGGTAAACACTGAAGCTTTCTTT
.	TRBJ1-5	.	TRBV7-2	CASSSPNQPQHF	TGTGCCAGCAGCTCCCCCAATCAGCCCCAGCATTTT
TRBD1	TRBJ2-6	.	TRBV6-5	CASRDRYSGANVLTF	TGTGCCAGCAGGGACAGGTACTCTGGGGCCAACGTCCTGACTTTC
.	TRBJ2-5	.	TRBV2	CASTRDHQETQYF	TGTGCCAGCACTAGGGACCACCAAGAGACCCAGTACTTC
TRBD1	TRBJ1-2	once	TRBV12-3/TRBV12-4	CASSFGTGNGYTF	TGTGCCAGCAGTTTTGGGACAGGGAATGGCTACACCTTC
.	TRBJ1-6	.	TRBV6-1	CASSELGGESRSPLHF	TGTGCCAGCAGTGAATTAGGGGGAGAGTCACGTTCACCCCTCCACTTT
.	TRBJ1-6	.	TRBV30	CAWTGTGNSPLHF	TGTGCCTGGACAGGCACGGGGAATTCACCCCTCCACTTT
TRBD2	TRBJ2-2	.	TRBV24-1	CATSDPGRGDPNTGELFF	TGTGCCACCAGTGACCCCGGCCGGGGGGACCCGAACACCGGGGAGCTGTTTTTT
TRBD1	TRBJ1-1	.	TRBV7-9	CASSPRTGVLNTEAFF	TGTGCCAGCAGCCCACGGACAGGAGTTTTGAACACTGAAGCTTTCTTT
.	TRBJ1-5	few	TRBV5-6	CASSLRGTSNQPQHF	TGTGCCAGCAGCTTGCGAGGGACGAGCAATCAGCCCCAGCATTTT
.	TRBJ2-3	.	TRBV19	CASSIARGTDTQYF	TGTGCCAGTAGTATAGCTAGGGGCACAGATACGCAGTATTTT
TRBD1	TRBJ2-5	.	TRBV4-2	CASSQDRGTGGGRETQYF	TGTGCCAGCAGCCAAGATCGGGGGACAGGGGGGGGTAGAGAGACCCAGTACTTC
.	TRBJ1-2	few	TRBV29-1	CSVEDYGYTF	TGCAGCGTTGAAGATTATGGCTACACCTTC
TRBD2	TRBJ2-3	.	TRBV9	CASSVASGDLDTQYF	TGTGCCAGCAGCGTAGCTAGCGGGGACCTAGATACGCAGTATTTT